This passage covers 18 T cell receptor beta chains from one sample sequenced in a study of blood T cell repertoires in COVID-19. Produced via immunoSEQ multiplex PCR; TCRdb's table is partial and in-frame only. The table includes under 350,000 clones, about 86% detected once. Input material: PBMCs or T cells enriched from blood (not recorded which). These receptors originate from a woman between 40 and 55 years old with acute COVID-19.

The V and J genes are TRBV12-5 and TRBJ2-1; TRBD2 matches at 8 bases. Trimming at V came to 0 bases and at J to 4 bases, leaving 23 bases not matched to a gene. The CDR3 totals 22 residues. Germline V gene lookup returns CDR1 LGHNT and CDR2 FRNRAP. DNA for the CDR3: TGTGCTAGTGGTTTGGTACTTCTGGGAGGCGGGGGGCCCGAAATAGAATACAATGAGCAGTTCTTC. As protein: CASGLVLLGGGGPEIEYNEQFF.

The CDR3 DNA is TGTGCCAGCAGTTTAGACAGGACCTACGAGCAGTACTTC. It specifies CASSLDRTYEQYF. The genes are TRBV28 and TRBJ2-7; TRBD1 is a possible D gene (6 bases). CDR3 length: 13 residues. V lost 2 bases, J lost 2 bases, and 7 bases lay in between. CDR1 MDHEN and CDR2 SYDVKM come from the germline V gene.

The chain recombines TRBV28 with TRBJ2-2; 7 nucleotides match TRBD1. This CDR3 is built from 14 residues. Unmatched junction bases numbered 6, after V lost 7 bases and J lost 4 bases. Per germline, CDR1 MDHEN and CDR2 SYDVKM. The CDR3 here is CASMLTGLTGELFF. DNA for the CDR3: TGTGCCAGCATGCTGACAGGGCTCACCGGGGAGCTGTTTTTT.

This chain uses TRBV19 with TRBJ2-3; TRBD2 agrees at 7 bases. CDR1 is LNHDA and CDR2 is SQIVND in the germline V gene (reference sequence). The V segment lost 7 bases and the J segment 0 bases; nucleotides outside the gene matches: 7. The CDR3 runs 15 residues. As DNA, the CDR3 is TGTGCCAGTAACGACGGGAGGTTGAGCACAGATACGCAGTATTTT. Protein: CASNDGRLSTDTQYF.

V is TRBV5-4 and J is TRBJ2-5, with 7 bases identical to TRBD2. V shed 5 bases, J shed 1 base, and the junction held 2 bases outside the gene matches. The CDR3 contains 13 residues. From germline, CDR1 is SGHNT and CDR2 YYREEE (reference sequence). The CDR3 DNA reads TGTGCCAGCAGTACGGGGGGCCAAGAGACCCAGTACTTC. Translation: CASSTGGQETQYF.

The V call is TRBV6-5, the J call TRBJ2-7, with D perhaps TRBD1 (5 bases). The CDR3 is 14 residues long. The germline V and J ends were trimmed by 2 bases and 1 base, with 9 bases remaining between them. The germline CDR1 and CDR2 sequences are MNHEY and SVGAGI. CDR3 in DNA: TGTGCCAGCAGTTACCTTGGGGCTTCCTACGAGCAGTACTTC. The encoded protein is CASSYLGASYEQYF.

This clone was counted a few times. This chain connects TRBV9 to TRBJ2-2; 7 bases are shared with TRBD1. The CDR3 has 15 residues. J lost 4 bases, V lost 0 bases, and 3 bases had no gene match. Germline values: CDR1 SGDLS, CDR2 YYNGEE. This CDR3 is CASSVEGARTGELFF. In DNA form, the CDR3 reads TGTGCCAGCAGCGTAGAGGGGGCGCGCACCGGGGAGCTGTTTTTT.

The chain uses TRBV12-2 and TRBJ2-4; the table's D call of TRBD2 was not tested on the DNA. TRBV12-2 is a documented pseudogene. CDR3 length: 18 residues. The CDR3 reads CASRWISGTRVWKNIQYF. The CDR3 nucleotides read TGTGCAAGTCGCTGGATTTCCGGGACTAGAGTGTGGAAAAACATTCAGTACTTC.

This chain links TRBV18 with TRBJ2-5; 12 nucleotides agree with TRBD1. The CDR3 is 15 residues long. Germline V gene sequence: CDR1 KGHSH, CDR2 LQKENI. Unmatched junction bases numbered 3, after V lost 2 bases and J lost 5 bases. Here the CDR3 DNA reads TGTGCCAGCTCACCAGGGACAGGGGGCGTGGAGACCCAGTACTTC. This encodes CASSPGTGGVETQYF. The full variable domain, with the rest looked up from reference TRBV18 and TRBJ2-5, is NAGVMQNPRHLVRRRGQEARLRCSPMKGHSHVYWYRQLPEEGLKFMVYLQKENIIDESGMPKERFSAEFPKEGPSILRIQQVVRGDSAAYFCASSPGTGGVETQYFGPGTRLLVL.

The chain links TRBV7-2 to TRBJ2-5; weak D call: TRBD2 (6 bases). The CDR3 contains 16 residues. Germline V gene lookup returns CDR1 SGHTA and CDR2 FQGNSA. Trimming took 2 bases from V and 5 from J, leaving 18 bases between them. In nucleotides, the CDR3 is TGTGCCAGCAGCTTACCCGCTGGCGGAGGGGTGGAGACCCAGTACTTC. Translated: CASSLPAGGGVETQYF.

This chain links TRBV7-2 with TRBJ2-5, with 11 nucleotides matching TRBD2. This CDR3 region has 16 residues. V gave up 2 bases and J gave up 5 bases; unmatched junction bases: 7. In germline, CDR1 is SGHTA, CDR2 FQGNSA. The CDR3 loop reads CASSLLAGGPWETQYF. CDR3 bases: TGTGCCAGCAGCTTATTAGCGGGGGGGCCGTGGGAGACCCAGTACTTC.

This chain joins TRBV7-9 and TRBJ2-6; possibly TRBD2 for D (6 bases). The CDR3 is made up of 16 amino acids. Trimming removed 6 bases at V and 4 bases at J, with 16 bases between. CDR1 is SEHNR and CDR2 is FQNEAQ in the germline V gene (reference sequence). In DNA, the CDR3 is TGTGCCAGCAGTTATCCGCTAGGGAGGGGGGCCAACGTCCTGACTTTC. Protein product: CASSYPLGRGANVLTF.

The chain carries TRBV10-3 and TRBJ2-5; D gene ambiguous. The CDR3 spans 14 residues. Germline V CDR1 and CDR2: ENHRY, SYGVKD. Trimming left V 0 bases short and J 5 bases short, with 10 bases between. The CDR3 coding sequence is TGTGCCATCAGTGAGTCGAACCCCGGGGAGACCCAGTACTTC. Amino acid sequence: CAISESNPGETQYF.

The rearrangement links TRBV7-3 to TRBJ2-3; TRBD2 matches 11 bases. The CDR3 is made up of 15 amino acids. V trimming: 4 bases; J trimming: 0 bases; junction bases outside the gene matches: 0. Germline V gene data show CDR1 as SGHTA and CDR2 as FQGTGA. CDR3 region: CASSWTSGSTDTQYF. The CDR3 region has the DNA TGTGCCAGCAGCTGGACTAGCGGGAGCACAGATACGCAGTATTTT.

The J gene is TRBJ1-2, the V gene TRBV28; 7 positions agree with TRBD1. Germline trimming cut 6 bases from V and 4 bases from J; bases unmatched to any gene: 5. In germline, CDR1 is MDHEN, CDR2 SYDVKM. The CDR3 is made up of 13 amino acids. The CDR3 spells CASRTGPGYGYTF. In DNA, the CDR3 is TGTGCCAGCAGGACAGGGCCGGGCTATGGCTACACCTTC.

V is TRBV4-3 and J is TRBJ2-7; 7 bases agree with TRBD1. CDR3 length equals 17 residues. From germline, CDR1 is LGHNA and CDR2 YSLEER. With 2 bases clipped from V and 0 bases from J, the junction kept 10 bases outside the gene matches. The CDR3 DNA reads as TGCGCCAGCAGCCAAAAAACTCTGGCAGGGGGCTCCTACGAGCAGTACTTC. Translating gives CASSQKTLAGGSYEQYF.

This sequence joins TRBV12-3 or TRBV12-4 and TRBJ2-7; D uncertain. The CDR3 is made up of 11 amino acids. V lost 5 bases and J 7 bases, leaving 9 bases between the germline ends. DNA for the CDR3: TGTGCCAGCAGTCCCCTCCTGGAGCAGTACTTC. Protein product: CASSPLLEQYF.

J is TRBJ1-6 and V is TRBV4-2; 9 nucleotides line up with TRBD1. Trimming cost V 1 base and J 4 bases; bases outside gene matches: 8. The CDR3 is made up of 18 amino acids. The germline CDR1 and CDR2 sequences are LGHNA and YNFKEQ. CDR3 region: CASSQALRTGAYNSPLHF. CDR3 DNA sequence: TGTGCCAGCAGCCAAGCTCTAAGGACAGGGGCATATAATTCACCCCTCCACTTT.